Below, 29 T cell receptor beta chains from the same sample are listed, as sequenced in a study of post-analysis software for immune sequencing data. TCR beta cDNA libraries included unique molecular identifiers. Using its own MiXCR run on the PCR reads, TCRdb lists one record per CDR3 protein. The sample has about 770,000 distinct CDR3 sequences; about 43% are singletons. The antigens these receptors bind are not known. Overall study findings and caveats: Five TRBV segments occurring more often in patients than controls included TRBV5-6, TRBV5-1 and TRBV20-1.

The sample taken for sequencing was blood. The receptors here all came from a girl aged 10 to 17 with multiple sclerosis.

This chain links TRBV5-1 with TRBJ2-7, with a weak D call TRBD2 (5 bases). The J call is doubtful: the DNA matches TRBJ2-5 better. The germline gives CDR1 SGHRS, CDR2 YFSETQ. CDR3 length: 14 residues. In DNA, the CDR3 is TGCGCCAGCAGCTTGATGGGCCGCGGGGAGACCCAGTACTTC. This sequence encodes CASSLMGRGETQYF.

This clonotype was counted a few times. V usage is TRBV5-6 and J usage is TRBJ1-5, with D hard to call. In germline, CDR1 is SGHDT, CDR2 YYEEEE. There are 16 residues in the CDR3. V lost 1 base, J lost 1 base, and 12 bases lay in between. The CDR3 DNA follows: TGTGCCAGCAGCTTGTCGGGAGGAACGAGCAATCAGCCCCAGCATTTT. Its translation is CASSLSGGTSNQPQHF.

This clonotype was seen repeatedly, ten times or more. The rearrangement links TRBV4-1 to TRBJ2-1; D is ambiguous. V gave up 0 bases and J gave up 0 bases, with 12 bases separating them. This CDR3 has 17 amino acids. Germline V gene data show CDR1 as MGHRA and CDR2 as YSYEKL. The CDR3, as DNA: TGCGCCAGCAGCCAAGAACTCGGGCGTAGCTCCTACAATGAGCAGTTCTTC. Its translation: CASSQELGRSSYNEQFF.

This clonotype has more than one count but fewer than ten. The rearrangement joins TRBV20-1 to TRBJ2-1; D is ambiguous. The germline V and J ends were trimmed by 6 bases and 4 bases, with 22 bases remaining between them. CDR3 size: 16 residues. Per germline, CDR1 DFQATT and CDR2 SNEGSKA (reference sequence). The CDR3 protein is CSAVMKRSPSYNEQFF. As DNA, the CDR3 is TGCAGTGCCGTTATGAAGAGGAGTCCCTCATACAATGAGCAGTTCTTC.

V is TRBV29-1 and J is TRBJ2-5; 15 bases fit TRBD2. Per the germline V gene, CDR1 is SQVTM and CDR2 is ANQGSEA. The ends lost 6 bases at V and 5 bases at J; junction bases unmatched: 4. The CDR3 covers 14 residues. CDR3 sequence: CSVGTSGRRETQYF. DNA for the CDR3: TGCAGCGTGGGGACTAGCGGGAGGAGGGAGACCCAGTACTTC. Full variable domain (outside the CDR3, taken from reference TRBV29-1 and TRBJ2-5): SAVISQKPSRDICQRGTSLTIQCQVDSQVTMMFWYRQQPGQSLTLIATANQGSEATYESGFVIDKFPISRPNLTFSTLTVSNMSPEDSSIYLCSVGTSGRRETQYFGPGTRLLVL.

Comments on this clonotype: One end of the junction varies from germline; a read error may be responsible. The chain couples TRBV6-5 to TRBJ2-7; possible D gene TRBD2, 6 bases. This CDR3 contains 16 residues. From germline, CDR1 is MNHEY and CDR2 SVGAGI. As DNA, the CDR3 is TGTGCCAGCAGGGAGGGGCGGGAAGTTCCCTCCTGCGAGCAGTACTTC. Protein sequence: CASREGREVPSCEQYF.

The table lists this clonotype with a few counts. CDR3 nucleotide sequence: TGCAGTGCTAACCGGGACTTAAATGAGCAGTTCTTC. Its translation: CSANRDLNEQFF. The chain employs TRBV20-1 and TRBJ2-1, with D possibly TRBD2 on 6 matching bases. V lost 4 bases to trimming and J lost 7 bases, with 11 bases between them. Germline CDR1 DFQATT, CDR2 SNEGSKA (reference sequence). The CDR3 is 12 amino acids.

The chain has TRBV6-1 and TRBJ1-5; 8 bases are a match to TRBD1. From germline, CDR1 is MNHNS and CDR2 SASEGT. After removal of 6 bases from V and 4 bases from J, the junction contained 20 bases not matched to a gene. The CDR3 loop spans 19 amino acids. The CDR3 nucleotides are TGTGCCAGCAGGGTTAGATCGGGCACCGCAGGGGGCTGGAATCAGCCCCAGCATTTT. Protein product: CASRVRSGTAGGWNQPQHF.

The chain is built from TRBV7-3 and TRBJ2-1; 7 bases fit TRBD1. CDR1 is SGHTA, CDR2 FQGTGA, per germline. This CDR3 is 15 amino acids long. The ends lost 5 bases at V and 3 bases at J; junction bases unmatched: 7. For the CDR3, the DNA is TGTGCCAGCAGCCCGTACAGGGGAAGCTACAATGAGCAGTTCTTC. Amino acid sequence: CASSPYRGSYNEQFF.

CDR3 in amino acids: CASSESGDNTGELFF. The CDR3 DNA sequence: TGTGCCAGCAGTGAAAGTGGCGATAACACCGGGGAGCTGTTTTTT. The chain links TRBV2 to TRBJ2-2; no clear D gene. Per germline, CDR1 SNHLY and CDR2 FYNNEI. The CDR3 has 15 amino acids. Trimming cost V 2 bases and J 2 bases, with 9 bases left between them.

This clonotype was seen only a few times. This chain uses TRBV7-2 with TRBJ2-7, with no clear D. The CDR3 spans 15 residues. The V end lost 0 bases, the J end lost 4 bases, and 13 bases lay between the germline ends. Germline lookup yields CDR1 SGHTA and CDR2 FQGNSA. DNA for the CDR3: TGTGCCAGCAGCTTAGCATCGGCCCCCATGTACGAGCAGTACTTC. Protein product: CASSLASAPMYEQYF. Looking up the rest from reference TRBV7-2 and TRBJ2-7 gives the full variable domain: GAGVSQSPSNKVTEKGKDVELRCDPISGHTALYWYRQSLGQGLEFLIYFQGNSAPDKSGLPSDRFSAERTGGSVSTLTIQRTQQEDSAVYLCASSLASAPMYEQYFGPGTRLTVT.

The chain carries TRBV7-2 and TRBJ2-1, with D possibly being TRBD2 (5 bases). The germline V gene encodes CDR1 SGHTA and CDR2 FQGNSA. The CDR3 is 11 residues long. The V end lost 6 bases, the J end lost 12 bases, and 12 bases lay between the germline ends. The CDR3 nucleotides are TGTGCCAGCAGGGAAAATGAGGGGCAGTTCTTC. This translates into CASRENEGQFF.

V is TRBV7-2 and J is TRBJ2-3; D not certain. The germline gives CDR1 SGHTA, CDR2 FQGNSA. The CDR3 length is 15 residues. Trimming cost V 8 bases and J 0 bases, with 15 bases left between them. CDR3 sequence (DNA): TGTGCCAGCGTGAAAGTTACCGCTAGCACAGATACGCAGTATTTT. Translated, it gives CASVKVTASTDTQYF.

This rearrangement joins TRBV4-3 to TRBJ2-7; TRBD2 is a possible D gene (6 bases). In germline, CDR1 is LGHNA, CDR2 YSLEER. The CDR3 length is 15 residues. Trimming shortened V by 0 bases and J by 0 bases, and 9 bases separated the two germline ends. This CDR3 reads CASSQDLGLSYEQYF. DNA for the CDR3: TGCGCCAGCAGCCAAGATTTGGGACTCTCCTACGAGCAGTACTTC.

Only a few counts were recorded for this clonotype. The CDR3 DNA is TGCGCCAGCAGCCTGGGACTAGCGGGAGTCGCAGATACGCAGTATTTT. Protein: CASSLGLAGVADTQYF. The chain recombines TRBV5-1 with TRBJ2-3, with TRBD2 matching over 14 bases. Trimming removed 4 bases from V and 4 bases from J; junction bases left unmatched: 5. The germline V gene has CDR1 SGHRS and CDR2 YFSETQ. The CDR3 runs 16 residues.

The chain employs TRBV12-3 or TRBV12-4 and TRBJ1-6, with no clear D. This CDR3 has 12 residues. V lost 5 bases and J 7 bases, leaving 6 bases between the germline ends. Here the CDR3 reads CASSRPNSPLHF. Here the CDR3 DNA reads TGTGCCAGCAGTCGACCCAATTCACCCCTCCACTTT.

J is TRBJ2-7 and V is TRBV7-8; D not resolved. Trimming removed 1 base at V and 9 bases at J, with 13 bases between. Looked up from germline, CDR1 is SGHVS and CDR2 is FQNEAQ. The CDR3 extends over 13 amino acids. The DNA for the CDR3 is TGTGCCAGCAGCTTAGACCAGGCCTGGGTGCAGTACTTC. Amino acid sequence: CASSLDQAWVQYF.

This clonotype appeared a few times. The CDR3 region has the DNA TGCAGCGTTGTGGCAGGGAATAATGAGCAGTTCTTC. Translated: CSVVAGNNEQFF. The chain is built from TRBV29-1 and TRBJ2-1, with D maybe TRBD1 (5 bases). Germline CDR1 reads SQVTM; CDR2 reads ANQGSEA. The CDR3 loop spans 12 amino acids. V was shortened by 4 bases and J by 7 bases, with 11 bases between the two germline ends.

The chain uses TRBV10-2 and TRBJ2-5; TRBD1 matches at 9 bases. Germline-derived CDR1 and CDR2 are WSHSY and SAAADI. Germline trimming cut 6 bases from V and 4 bases from J; bases unmatched to any gene: 6. The CDR3 runs 14 residues. CDR3 bases: TGCGCCAGCAGGGCCGGGACAGGGAGAGAGACCCAGTACTTC. Protein: CASRAGTGRETQYF.

This clonotype was recorded once. The chain uses TRBV29-1 and TRBJ2-4; D is unclear. The end of the DNA fits TRBJ2-7 better, so the J call may be wrong. This CDR3 is built from 13 residues. The germline V gene encodes CDR1 SQVTM and CDR2 ANQGSEA. CDR3 sequence (DNA): TGCAGCGTTGAAGATAAGGACTCCTACGAGCAGTACTTC. This codes for CSVEDKDSYEQYF.

To note about this clonotype: The germline gene is not matched at one end of the junction; a read error may be the cause. This sequence joins TRBV20-1 and TRBJ2-6; tentative D call: TRBD2 (6 bases). The CDR3 extends over 11 amino acids. The germline V gene has CDR1 DFQATT and CDR2 SNEGSKA (reference sequence). The CDR3 coding sequence is TGCAGTGGTAGCGGCTGTGGCGTCCGGACTTTC. This sequence encodes CSGSGCGVRTF.

This chain connects TRBV4-2 to TRBJ1-4; D not resolved. Trimming took 4 bases from V and 5 from J, leaving 14 bases between them. From germline, CDR1 is LGHNA and CDR2 YNFKEQ. This CDR3 comprises 15 residues. The CDR3 bases are TGTGCCAGCAGCCGGAGAGCGATCCCAAATGAAAAACTGTTTTTT. Translation: CASSRRAIPNEKLFF.

There are a few counts of this clonotype. The chain combines TRBV11-2 with TRBJ2-3; D possibly corresponds to TRBD2 (5 bases). This CDR3 region has 15 residues. Trimming cost V 5 bases and J 3 bases, with 15 bases left between them. In germline, CDR1 is SGHAT, CDR2 FQNNGV. CDR3 residues: CASSPPGKGTDTQYF. DNA of the CDR3: TGTGCCAGCAGCCCGCCGGGGAAGGGAACAGATACGCAGTATTTT.

This clonotype was seen a few times. V usage is TRBV13 and J usage is TRBJ1-2; tentatively, D is TRBD1 (5 bases). V was clipped by 5 bases and J by 8 bases, with 15 bases between them. The germline V gene has CDR1 PRHDT and CDR2 FYEKMQ (reference sequence). The CDR3 has 13 amino acids. The DNA for the CDR3 is TGTGCCAGCAGCCTGGAGAGGGGAGGAGGCTACACCTTC. It encodes CASSLERGGGYTF.

J is TRBJ2-7 and V is TRBV4-3; D perhaps matches TRBD1 (5 bases). The V and J ends lost 4 bases and 0 bases respectively, with 16 bases between them. Germline V gene data show CDR1 as LGHNA and CDR2 as YSLEER. The CDR3 is 16 amino acids. The CDR3 coding sequence is TGCGCCAGCAGCCCTGATGGGGCCGGATCCTCCTACGAGCAGTACTTC. Its translation is CASSPDGAGSSYEQYF.

V gene TRBV7-9 combines with J gene TRBJ2-3; D is uncertain. The CDR3 is made up of 14 amino acids. The ends were cut back, 5 bases at V and 2 bases at J, with 11 bases in the middle. CDR1 SEHNR and CDR2 FQNEAQ come from the germline V gene (reference sequence). The CDR3 DNA reads TGTGCCAGCAGCCAAGCCCAAGACACAGATACGCAGTATTTT. It encodes CASSQAQDTDTQYF.

A remark on this clonotype: Since no conserved phenylalanine or tryptophan closes the CDR3, a read error is the likely cause. The genes are TRBV12-3 or TRBV12-4 and TRBJ2-3; D may be TRBD2 (5 bases). V gave up 1 base and J gave up 2 bases, with 13 bases separating them. This CDR3 contains 16 residues. The CDR3 bases are TGTGCCAGCAGTTTAGGACTATCGATCGACACAGATACGCAGTATTCT. It yields the protein CASSLGLSIDTDTQYS.

This chain links TRBV20-1 with TRBJ2-7; the D gene is possibly TRBD1 (7 bases). This CDR3 spans 11 amino acids. Germline loops: CDR1 DFQATT, CDR2 SNEGSKA (reference sequence). The ends were cut back, 6 bases at V and 6 bases at J, with 12 bases in the middle. The chain's CDR3 is CSATQGGEQYF. The CDR3 DNA reads TGCAGTGCCACCCAGGGGGGCGAGCAGTACTTC.

The chain couples TRBV29-1 to TRBJ2-4; D remains unclear. Germline-derived CDR1 and CDR2 are SQVTM and ANQGSEA. Trimming left V 2 bases short and J 3 bases short, with 8 bases between. CDR3 length: 13 amino acids. The CDR3 protein is CSVEWGSKNIQYF. The CDR3 coding sequence is TGCAGCGTTGAATGGGGTAGCAAAAACATTCAGTACTTC.